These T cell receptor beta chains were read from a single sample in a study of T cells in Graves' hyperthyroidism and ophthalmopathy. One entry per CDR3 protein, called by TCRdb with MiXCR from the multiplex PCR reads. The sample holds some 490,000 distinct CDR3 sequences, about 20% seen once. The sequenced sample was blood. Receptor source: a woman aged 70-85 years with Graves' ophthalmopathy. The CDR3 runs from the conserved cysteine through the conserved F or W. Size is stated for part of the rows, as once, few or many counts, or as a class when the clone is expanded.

CSVLRVDTEAFF	few	TRBJ1-1	TRBV29-1
CASSSRLAGLTNEQFF	few	TRBJ2-1	TRBV10-2
CASRFRDRGPGDEQFF	.	TRBJ2-1	TRBV19
CATSDLRCRKYGADTQYF	.	TRBJ2-3	TRBV24-1
CASSLGDGGTEAFF	.	TRBJ1-1	TRBV7-9
CASSQGRSGGELFF	.	TRBJ2-2	TRBV3-1
CSVGVTGVVNEQFF	few	TRBJ2-1	TRBV29-1
CASSEIAGGSSTDTQYF	few	TRBJ2-3	TRBV27
CASSQGGRASSTDTQYF	.	TRBJ2-3	TRBV4-3
CASTVSGSTNNEQFF	few	TRBJ2-1	TRBV27
CASSMGLDGSYEQYF	few	TRBJ2-7	TRBV19
CASSGSPGTKLFF	few	TRBJ2-2	TRBV2
CASSVPTSGRNTGELFF	once	TRBJ2-2	TRBV9
CASSLVGAGTGELFF	few	TRBJ2-2	TRBV13
CATSDFGAGTDTQYF	.	TRBJ2-3	TRBV24-1
CAWKFSANSSPLHF	.	TRBJ1-6	TRBV30
CASSAGLAYNEQFF	many	TRBJ2-1	TRBV7-9
CASSPLGRGANVLTF	many	TRBJ2-6	TRBV12-3/TRBV12-4
CASMGLAGNEQFF	many	TRBJ2-1	TRBV2
CASSLVGSTDTQYF	many	TRBJ2-3	TRBV12-3/TRBV12-4
CSARRGSNYGYTF	.	TRBJ1-2	TRBV20-1
CASSSGGASTEAFF	.	TRBJ1-1	TRBV27
CASSLDSRINNEQFF	.	TRBJ2-1	TRBV11-2
CASSELILEQFF	many	TRBJ2-1	TRBV2
CASSRDLDTDTQYF	few	TRBJ2-3	TRBV7-3
CASSETAGLASNEQFF	.	TRBJ2-1	TRBV7-9
CVLDGRGGYTF	few	TRBJ1-2	TRBV20-1
CASSLVGADTQYF	many	TRBJ2-3	TRBV7-2
CASSATYNEQFF	few	TRBJ2-1	TRBV6-1
CASSLGGLAGVAEQFF	few	TRBJ2-1	TRBV7-6
CASSYSNGSPYEQYF	few	TRBJ2-7	TRBV6-6
CASTMGRWSTEAFF	few	TRBJ1-1	TRBV11-2
CASSFLPHELFF	few	TRBJ2-2	TRBV5-5
CASSVESGTGELFF	.	TRBJ2-2	TRBV9
CASSPPGGIEQYF	few	TRBJ2-7	TRBV12-3/TRBV12-4
CATSRDRLHEQFF	.	TRBJ2-1	TRBV15
CASSLDTGTYGYTF	.	TRBJ1-2	TRBV5-4
CSVGDRVSQETQYF	.	TRBJ2-5	TRBV29-1
CASSETPRGWGQVGELFF	.	TRBJ2-2	TRBV6-1
CSAGRGLTGELFF	few	TRBJ2-2	TRBV20-1
CASSRSVVRSSYEQYF	many	TRBJ2-7	TRBV28
CAWSVGRESTDTQYF	few	TRBJ2-3	TRBV30
CSVAGTGVEGYTF	few	TRBJ1-2	TRBV29-1
CSAMSGRGTGELFF	.	TRBJ2-2	TRBV20-1
CSARGASGFSYEQYF	.	TRBJ2-7	TRBV20-1
CASSTGQVGYGYTF	few	TRBJ1-2	TRBV5-1
CASSPSGRRIGTQYF	few	TRBJ2-3	TRBV3-1
CASSPQGPSTDTQYF	few	TRBJ2-3	TRBV18
CASSPGGTPYGYTF	many	TRBJ1-2	TRBV3-1
CASSTDQGSSEAFF	few	TRBJ1-1	TRBV6-1
CASSLISGSPYEQYF	.	TRBJ2-7	TRBV7-8
CASRAVAPGSGNTIYF	.	TRBJ1-3	TRBV28
CASSEGTEQYF	few	TRBJ2-7	TRBV2